These T cell receptor beta chains were read from a single sample in a study of blood T cell repertoires in COVID-19. Generated by immunoSEQ multiplex PCR, the TCRdb table keeps only in-frame clones and is missing some. The sample lists roughly 6,700 clones, 88% occurring once. What was sequenced was peripheral blood. The receptors derive from a human donor in a cohort sampled during active COVID-19. CDR3s include the opening cysteine and the closing phenylalanine or tryptophan. The order of the fields is J gene, D gene, V gene, clone size, CDR3 protein, CDR3 DNA. D genes are given only for firm matches. The size of a clone is reported for some rows only, either as once, few or many, or as a class for expanded clones.

J gene: TRBJ2-5; D gene: NA; V gene: TRBV24-1; clone size: NA; CDR3 protein: CATSDLSRGLETQYF; CDR3 DNA: TGTGCCACCAGTGATTTGTCGCGGGGGCTGGAGACCCAGTACTTC
J gene: TRBJ2-7; D gene: TRBD1; V gene: TRBV28; clone size: NA; CDR3 protein: CASTPLDRAYEQYF; CDR3 DNA: TGTGCCAGCACCCCACTGGACAGGGCCTACGAGCAGTACTTC
J gene: TRBJ1-2; D gene: NA; V gene: TRBV29-1; clone size: NA; CDR3 protein: CSVDQGSYGYTF; CDR3 DNA: TGCAGCGTTGACCAGGGAAGCTATGGCTACACCTTC
J gene: TRBJ2-2; D gene: TRBD2; V gene: TRBV27; clone size: NA; CDR3 protein: CASSLLAGAPGGELFF; CDR3 DNA: TGTGCCAGCAGTTTACTAGCGGGAGCCCCTGGCGGGGAGCTGTTTTTT
J gene: TRBJ2-2; D gene: TRBD1; V gene: TRBV5-1; clone size: NA; CDR3 protein: CASSPGTGGAGTGELFF; CDR3 DNA: TGCGCCAGCAGCCCCGGGACAGGGGGCGCCGGCACCGGGGAGCTGTTTTTT
J gene: TRBJ1-2; D gene: NA; V gene: TRBV10-3; clone size: NA; CDR3 protein: CAIQNSDSSNYGYTF; CDR3 DNA: TGTGCCATCCAGAATAGTGACTCATCTAACTATGGCTACACCTTC
J gene: TRBJ2-7; D gene: TRBD1; V gene: TRBV5-1; clone size: NA; CDR3 protein: CASSLGVWDSSYEQYF; CDR3 DNA: TGCGCCAGCAGCTTGGGAGTCTGGGACAGCTCCTACGAGCAGTACTTC
J gene: TRBJ2-5; D gene: NA; V gene: TRBV7-9; clone size: NA; CDR3 protein: CASSSPGYQETQYF; CDR3 DNA: TGTGCCAGCAGCTCGCCAGGGTACCAAGAGACCCAGTACTTC
J gene: TRBJ2-5; D gene: NA; V gene: TRBV5-5; clone size: NA; CDR3 protein: CASRPGGVETQYF; CDR3 DNA: TGTGCCAGCAGGCCGGGTGGTGTGGAGACCCAGTACTTC
J gene: TRBJ2-5; D gene: NA; V gene: TRBV6-5; clone size: once; CDR3 protein: CASSARGETQYF; CDR3 DNA: TGTGCCAGCAGCGCCCGCGGAGAGACCCAGTACTTC
J gene: TRBJ1-4; D gene: NA; V gene: TRBV5-4; clone size: NA; CDR3 protein: CASSSTGRSNEKLFF; CDR3 DNA: TGTGCCAGCAGCTCAACGGGAAGGAGTAATGAAAAACTGTTTTTT
J gene: TRBJ2-1; D gene: NA; V gene: TRBV10-3; clone size: NA; CDR3 protein: CAISESIGAGQRYNEQFF; CDR3 DNA: TGTGCCATCAGTGAGTCGATAGGGGCGGGACAGAGATACAATGAGCAGTTCTTC
J gene: TRBJ2-2; D gene: TRBD2; V gene: TRBV19; clone size: NA; CDR3 protein: CASTFLAGGGGELFF; CDR3 DNA: TGTGCCAGTACTTTCTTGGCGGGAGGCGGCGGGGAGCTGTTTTTT
J gene: TRBJ2-7; D gene: TRBD2; V gene: TRBV6-1; clone size: NA; CDR3 protein: CASSERSLPTSGPQYF; CDR3 DNA: TGTGCCAGTAGTGAAAGGTCACTTCCTACTAGCGGGCCACAGTACTTC
J gene: TRBJ2-2; D gene: TRBD1; V gene: TRBV24-1; clone size: once; CDR3 protein: CATSESGTGYTGELFF; CDR3 DNA: TGTGCCACCAGTGAATCCGGGACAGGTTACACCGGGGAGCTGTTTTTT
J gene: TRBJ1-5; D gene: NA; V gene: TRBV10-3; clone size: NA; CDR3 protein: CAIREGGGNQPQHF; CDR3 DNA: TGTGCCATCAGGGAAGGGGGAGGCAATCAGCCCCAGCATTTT
J gene: TRBJ2-1; D gene: NA; V gene: TRBV15; clone size: NA; CDR3 protein: CATSRDVPAYNEQFF; CDR3 DNA: TGTGCCACCAGCAGAGATGTTCCCGCCTACAATGAGCAGTTCTTC
J gene: TRBJ2-3; D gene: TRBD2; V gene: TRBV6-1; clone size: NA; CDR3 protein: CASSEASGRPYERTDTQYF; CDR3 DNA: TGTGCCAGCAGTGAAGCGAGCGGGAGGCCGTATGAACGCACAGATACGCAGTATTTT
J gene: TRBJ2-2; D gene: TRBD2; V gene: TRBV5-1; clone size: NA; CDR3 protein: CASSLRLAGTNTGELFF; CDR3 DNA: TGCGCCAGCAGCTTGCGACTAGCGGGGACGAACACCGGGGAGCTGTTTTTT
J gene: TRBJ1-2; D gene: TRBD1; V gene: TRBV5-4; clone size: once; CDR3 protein: CASSAGTGVGYTF; CDR3 DNA: TGTGCCAGCAGCGCCGGGACAGGGGTTGGCTACACCTTC
J gene: TRBJ1-1; D gene: NA; V gene: TRBV5-1; clone size: NA; CDR3 protein: CASSFDPRSRTEAFF; CDR3 DNA: TGCGCCAGCAGCTTCGATCCCAGGTCGCGCACTGAAGCTTTCTTT
J gene: TRBJ2-1; D gene: TRBD2; V gene: TRBV19; clone size: NA; CDR3 protein: CASSLSGSGYNEQFF; CDR3 DNA: TGTGCCAGTAGTCTTAGCGGGAGCGGTTACAATGAGCAGTTCTTC
J gene: TRBJ2-3; D gene: TRBD2; V gene: TRBV5-8; clone size: once; CDR3 protein: CASTGTSRADTQYF; CDR3 DNA: TGTGCCAGCACAGGGACTAGCCGAGCAGATACGCAGTATTTT
J gene: TRBJ1-2; D gene: NA; V gene: TRBV18; clone size: NA; CDR3 protein: CASSNIDRPGYTF; CDR3 DNA: TGTGCCAGCTCCAACATCGACAGGCCTGGCTACACCTTC
J gene: TRBJ1-4; D gene: TRBD1; V gene: TRBV18; clone size: NA; CDR3 protein: CASSPFVGTGGAPNEKLFF; CDR3 DNA: TGTGCCAGCTCACCATTTGTCGGGACAGGGGGCGCGCCTAATGAAAAACTGTTTTTT
J gene: TRBJ2-5; D gene: NA; V gene: TRBV2; clone size: once; CDR3 protein: CASSGEQQETQYF; CDR3 DNA: TGTGCCAGCAGTGGGGAGCAACAAGAGACCCAGTACTTC
J gene: TRBJ2-1; D gene: TRBD1; V gene: TRBV7-3; clone size: NA; CDR3 protein: CASSLSRDRGSDEQFF; CDR3 DNA: TGTGCCAGCAGCTTAAGCAGGGACAGGGGTTCAGATGAGCAGTTCTTC
J gene: TRBJ2-3; D gene: TRBD1; V gene: TRBV28; clone size: NA; CDR3 protein: CASSRTGAFITDTQYF; CDR3 DNA: TGTGCCAGCAGCCGGACAGGGGCCTTTATTACAGATACGCAGTATTTT
J gene: TRBJ2-3; D gene: NA; V gene: TRBV30; clone size: once; CDR3 protein: CAWSVQGPGDTQYF; CDR3 DNA: TGTGCCTGGAGTGTTCAGGGGCCGGGGGATACGCAGTATTTT
J gene: TRBJ2-7; D gene: TRBD1; V gene: TRBV4-1; clone size: once; CDR3 protein: CASSLLGVTGTGEQYF; CDR3 DNA: TGCGCCAGCAGCCTTCTTGGGGTGACAGGGACGGGTGAGCAGTACTTC
J gene: TRBJ2-2; D gene: NA; V gene: TRBV24-1; clone size: NA; CDR3 protein: CATSGRGMSELFF; CDR3 DNA: TGTGCCACCAGTGGACGGGGGATGTCGGAGCTGTTTTTT
J gene: TRBJ2-5; D gene: NA; V gene: TRBV19; clone size: few; CDR3 protein: CASSLPAGETQYF; CDR3 DNA: TGTGCCAGTAGTCTCCCGGCGGGGGAGACCCAGTACTTC
J gene: TRBJ2-7; D gene: TRBD1; V gene: TRBV15; clone size: once; CDR3 protein: CATGDRGREGHEQYF; CDR3 DNA: TGTGCCACTGGCGACAGGGGGCGTGAAGGCCACGAGCAGTACTTC
J gene: TRBJ1-2; D gene: NA; V gene: TRBV19; clone size: NA; CDR3 protein: CASSTRTANYGYTF; CDR3 DNA: TGTGCCAGTAGTACCCGGACAGCTAACTATGGCTACACCTTC
J gene: TRBJ2-5; D gene: TRBD1; V gene: TRBV5-1; clone size: NA; CDR3 protein: CASSPGQSQETQYF; CDR3 DNA: TGCGCCAGCAGCCCGGGACAGAGCCAAGAGACCCAGTACTTC
J gene: TRBJ1-3; D gene: TRBD1; V gene: TRBV15; clone size: NA; CDR3 protein: CATSRGQGQTGNTIYF; CDR3 DNA: TGTGCCACCAGCAGAGGACAGGGACAAACTGGAAACACCATATATTTT
J gene: TRBJ2-1; D gene: NA; V gene: TRBV4-1; clone size: NA; CDR3 protein: CASSQPPRSFPGMFF; CDR3 DNA: TGCGCCAGCAGCCAACCACCCCGTTCCTTCCCCGGGATGTTCTTC
J gene: TRBJ1-1; D gene: NA; V gene: TRBV3-1/TRBV3-2; clone size: once; CDR3 protein: CASSQADKNTEAFF; CDR3 DNA: TGTGCCAGCAGCCAAGCCGACAAGAACACTGAAGCTTTCTTT
J gene: TRBJ2-1; D gene: TRBD2; V gene: TRBV24-1; clone size: NA; CDR3 protein: CATSDSGGRAWNEQFF; CDR3 DNA: TGTGCCACCAGTGATTCGGGAGGGAGAGCGTGGAATGAGCAGTTCTTC
J gene: TRBJ2-7; D gene: NA; V gene: TRBV6-5; clone size: NA; CDR3 protein: CASSYRGVTAYEQYF; CDR3 DNA: TGTGCCAGCAGTTACCGAGGCGTGACGGCCTACGAGCAGTACTTC
J gene: TRBJ2-5; D gene: TRBD1; V gene: TRBV25-1; clone size: NA; CDR3 protein: CASTGQGALETQYF; CDR3 DNA: TGTGCCAGTACCGGACAGGGGGCTTTGGAGACCCAGTACTTC
J gene: TRBJ2-7; D gene: NA; V gene: TRBV13; clone size: NA; CDR3 protein: CASSFLGSGYEQYF; CDR3 DNA: TGTGCCAGCAGCTTCTTGGGGTCGGGGTACGAGCAGTACTTC